This T cell receptor (beta chain) was captured in a study of T cells after yellow fever vaccination (dated by TCRdb to the late 2010s). Background on the whole study: The SMART-Seq v4 Ultra Low Input RNA kit was used to prepare libraries from fractions with low cell numbers. Blood was collected at multiple timepoints before and after primary and secondary immunization, and bulk PBMC replicates and cell subsets were isolated. To follow T-cell clones before and after primary and booster YFV17D yellow fever vaccination, bulk TCR alpha and beta repertoires were sequenced over time. Two healthy male donors made up the cohort, one aged 18 to 30 years and the other aged 30 to 40 years. Study-wide conclusions, independent of this receptor: Only two donors were included in the study, so the extent to which the findings can be generalized is limited. A small fraction of clonotypes appeared in both the CD4 and CD8 compartments, likely as a result of convergent recombination. Computational filtering was needed because FACS-sorted repertoires could contain abundant contaminating clonotypes from the bulk population. The secondary T-cell response was weaker than the primary response but faster, peaking on day 5 instead of day 15. After the booster, most clones that had expanded after primary vaccination were detected again (around 97% of CD4 and over 75% of CD8), suggesting broad maintenance of memory.

From a lookup of the germline V gene, CDR1 and CDR2 are SGHTA and FQGNSA. Clipping removes 4 bases from V and 3 bases from J, with 8 as the unmatched junction base count. Reading from cysteine to phenylalanine, the CDR3 counts 15 amino acids. The sequence is cut down to CDR3 DNA, 45 bases in frame from base 1. What the treatment or condition label conveys for this sample: live attenuated yellow fever vaccine strain. PBMCs were isolated from peripheral blood using a standard Ficoll-Paque protocol. Dynabeads CD4 and CD8 positive selection kits were used to isolate the CD4 and CD8 T-cell fractions. RNA was extracted with TriZol from bulk PBMCs, CD4 and CD8 fractions, and dextramer-positive and dextramer-negative fractions. About this clonotype: No antigen is known for it. Per-nucleotide qualities are absent, and no much larger clonotype sits a single base away.

TCR cDNA was made using 5'RACE template switching, a step that added a universal primer site and unique molecular identifiers. Priming of cDNA synthesis was performed from both the TCR alpha and TCR beta constant segments. Libraries were amplified in two PCR steps, with sample barcodes and sequencing adapters added in the second step. Sequencing of libraries was performed on Illumina HiSeq 2500 (2x100 bp) or NovaSeq (2x150 bp). The authors processed their data as follows. MIGEC handled demultiplexing of reads and collapsing into UMI consensus sequences, while MiXCR performed V(D)J alignment. Vaccine-responding clonotypes were identified with edgeR using replicate PBMC samples, with FDR below 0.01 and a log2 fold change above 5 up to day 15 being required. CD4 or CD8 identity was assigned to each bulk clonotype according to whether the clonotype was present at higher abundance in the sequenced CD4 repertoire or the sequenced CD8 repertoire. The public reads were reprocessed in TCRdb via fastp at Q25 and MiXCR, keeping in-frame beta chains. Under each unique CDR3 protein, matching rows form one entry showing the most common genes and DNA. In this record, the V and J calls reflect TCRdb's handling and not the investigators' own analysis. Here the sample has roughly 150,000 distinct CDR3 sequences; 6% to 7.5% occur a single time. Clones ranked in the top ten supply under 3% of the sample.

Recombination connected TRBV7-2 to TRBJ2-7, with 8 junctional bases fitting TRBD1. The clonotype was recovered from a man between 18 and 29 years old who received the YFV17D yellow fever vaccine. The sequencing here drew on CD4+ T cells sorted from PBMCs, taken around 5 days after the first yellow fever vaccination. The CDR3: CASSSGQGSYYEQYF. The nucleotide sequence reads as follows: TGTGCCAGCAGCTCCGGACAGGGTAGTTACTACGAGCAGTACTTC.